The 17 T cell receptor beta chains below were found in one sample sequenced in a study of blood T cell repertoires in COVID-19. The table came from immunoSEQ multiplex PCR; TCRdb's copy has only in-frame clones and leaves some out. The profile shows hundreds of thousands of clones, 85% of them singletons. The sequencing input was peripheral blood. Receptors were obtained from a man aged 45-65 years with COVID-19, enrolled during active disease.

CDR3 nucleotide sequence: TGTGCCAGCAGGACATTGGGAGGGAATAATGAGCAGTTCTTC. Translating gives CASRTLGGNNEQFF. The rearrangement links TRBV6-5 to TRBJ2-1; 7 nucleotides line up with TRBD2. Unmatched junction bases numbered 9, after V lost 6 bases and J lost 7 bases. From germline, CDR1 is MNHEY and CDR2 SVGAGI. The CDR3 contains 14 residues.

The chain has TRBV4-2 and TRBJ2-7; 7 bases are a match to TRBD2. Germline values: CDR1 LGHNA, CDR2 YNFKEQ. V dropped 1 base and J dropped 0; count of bases not matched to a gene: 6. CDR3 size: 16 residues. CDR3 region: CASSQGEGASSYEQYF. CDR3 DNA: TGTGCCAGCAGCCAAGGGGAGGGTGCCAGCTCCTACGAGCAGTACTTC.

This rearrangement joins TRBV21-1 to TRBJ1-1; TRBD1, the D gene given by the table, was not confirmed from the DNA. TRBV21-1 is assigned pseudogene status. There are 9 residues in the CDR3. This chain's CDR3 is CASSRDSVF. CDR3 coding DNA: TGTGCCAGCAGCAGGGACAGTGTCTTT.

Many counts were recorded for this clone. CDR3 amino acids: CASSYSTGGADTQYF. The CDR3 region has the DNA TGTGCCAGCAGTTACTCGACCGGGGGGGCTGATACGCAGTATTTT. The rearrangement uses TRBV6-2 or TRBV6-3 and TRBJ2-3, with 8 nucleotides matching TRBD2. Per the germline V gene, CDR1 is MNHEY and CDR2 is SVGEGT. V shed 0 bases and J 6 bases; nucleotides not matched to a gene: 5. This CDR3 spans 15 amino acids.

This clone showed up just once. J is TRBJ2-7 and V is TRBV6-5, with D uncertain. The germline V gene encodes CDR1 MNHEY and CDR2 SVGAGI. V lost 8 bases to trimming and J lost 2 bases, with 13 bases between them. This CDR3 spans 13 amino acids. CDR3 in DNA: TGTGCCAGCTCACGCGAAGCAACCTACGAGCAGTACTTC. It codes for CASSREATYEQYF.

This clone has a single count. V usage is TRBV7-9 and J usage is TRBJ2-7; TRBD1 is a possible D gene (6 bases). There are 15 residues in the CDR3. Germline assignment: CDR1 SEHNR and CDR2 FQNEAQ (reference sequence). V lost 3 bases and J 0 bases, leaving 12 bases between the germline ends. In DNA, the CDR3 is TGTGCCAGCAGCTTGTGGGGGCAGAGCTCCTACGAGCAGTACTTC. It translates to CASSLWGQSSYEQYF.

In its sample, this clone was seen a few times. The chain recombines TRBV6-5 with TRBJ1-1, with D maybe TRBD1 (5 bases). The CDR3 is 14 residues long. CDR1 is MNHEY and CDR2 is SVGAGI in the germline V gene. Trimming took 0 bases from V and 4 from J, leaving 9 bases between them. The CDR3 sequence is CASSYSPGFTEAFF. The CDR3 nucleotides read TGTGCCAGCAGTTACTCGCCAGGGTTCACTGAAGCTTTCTTT.

This clone has only a few counts. The gene calls are TRBV13 and TRBJ1-6; D unresolved. Germline CDR1 and CDR2: PRHDT and FYEKMQ (reference sequence). The CDR3 is 14 amino acids. V gave up 6 bases and J gave up 3 bases, with 9 bases separating them. The CDR3 region has the DNA TGTGCCAGCAGTCCAGGACTCTATAATTCACCCCTCCACTTT. Its translation: CASSPGLYNSPLHF. The variable domain in full, completed from reference TRBV13 and TRBJ1-6, reads AAGVIQSPRHLIKEKRETATLKCYPIPRHDTVYWYQQGPGQDPQFLISFYEKMQSDKGSIPDRFSAQQFSDYHSELNMSSLELGDSALYFCASSPGLYNSPLHFGNGTRLTVT.

This clone has more than one count but fewer than ten. This rearrangement joins TRBV5-4 to TRBJ2-5; D perhaps matches TRBD1 (5 bases). The CDR3 runs 14 residues. V was clipped by 0 bases and J by 0 bases, with 6 bases between them. Germline assignment: CDR1 SGHNT and CDR2 YYREEE (reference sequence). CDR3 sequence reads: CASSLGQYQETQYF. The CDR3 DNA sequence: TGTGCCAGCAGCTTGGGACAGTACCAAGAGACCCAGTACTTC.

The V and J genes are TRBV2 and TRBJ2-3; TRBD1 is a possible D gene (6 bases). Trimming stripped 3 bases from V and 5 bases from J, with 18 bases between. From germline, CDR1 is SNHLY and CDR2 FYNNEI. The CDR3 is 16 amino acids. This CDR3 reads CASSDGLGGTRDTQYF. DNA for the CDR3: TGTGCCAGCAGTGATGGGTTAGGGGGTACCCGAGATACGCAGTATTTT.

The V call is TRBV29-1, the J call TRBJ2-7; no clear D gene. This CDR3 spans 11 amino acids. V dropped 2 bases and J dropped 3 bases, with 5 bases sitting between them. The germline V gene has CDR1 SQVTM and CDR2 ANQGSEA. CDR3 sequence reads: CSVELNYEQYF. The CDR3 DNA reads as TGCAGCGTTGAATTAAACTACGAGCAGTACTTC.

The chain joins TRBV4-1 to TRBJ2-3, with TRBD1 as a possible D gene (6 bases). Trimming removed 1 base at V and 6 bases at J, with 17 bases between. This CDR3 has 16 amino acids. The germline V gene encodes CDR1 MGHRA and CDR2 YSYEKL. CDR3 sequence reads: CASSQAGIGGLDTQYF. The CDR3, as DNA: TGCGCCAGCAGCCAAGCAGGGATAGGGGGTTTGGATACGCAGTATTTT.

The gene calls are TRBV6-5 and TRBJ1-6; a weak D match, TRBD1 (6 bases). Between the trimmed V and J ends, which lost 6 bases and 7 bases, there was a span of 10 bases. Germline values: CDR1 MNHEY, CDR2 SVGAGI. This CDR3 is built from 13 residues. CDR3 coding DNA: TGTGCCAGCAGAAGAACAGGGAATTCACCCCTCCACTTT. It yields the protein CASRRTGNSPLHF.

This clone has a single count. The V gene is TRBV28, the J gene TRBJ2-7, with unresolved D. V was cut by 8 bases and J by 4 bases, with 9 bases left in between. Germline loops: CDR1 MDHEN, CDR2 SYDVKM. The CDR3 covers 11 residues. The CDR3 DNA sequence: TGTGCCAGCGTAGACAAATACGAGCAGTACTTC. This gives the protein CASVDKYEQYF. The full variable domain, with the rest looked up from reference TRBV28 and TRBJ2-7, is DVKVTQSSRYLVKRTGEKVFLECVQDMDHENMFWYRQDPGLGLRLIYFSYDVKMKEKGDIPEGYSVSREKKERFSLILESASTNQTSMYLCASVDKYEQYFGPGTRLTVT.

The chain joins TRBV6-5 to TRBJ1-1; possible D gene TRBD1, 5 bases. V lost 2 bases, J lost 0 bases, and 13 bases lay in between. Germline V lookup: CDR1 MNHEY, CDR2 SVGAGI. The CDR3 consists of 16 residues. The CDR3 reads CASSYELGQLNTEAFF. The DNA of the CDR3 is TGTGCCAGCAGTTACGAGCTCGGACAACTGAACACTGAAGCTTTCTTT.

V and J are TRBV2 and TRBJ1-4; perhaps TRBD1 as D (6 bases). CDR1 is SNHLY, CDR2 FYNNEI, per germline. Trimming stripped 7 bases from V and 8 bases from J, with 14 bases between. The CDR3 spans 13 residues. The CDR3 protein is CASIQGKGEKLFF. CDR3 nucleotide sequence: TGTGCCAGCATCCAGGGGAAGGGAGAAAAACTGTTTTTT.

This rearrangement joins TRBV18 to TRBJ1-2; 9 bases are a match to TRBD1. Trimming removed 3 bases from V and 2 bases from J; junction bases left unmatched: 10. This CDR3 has 17 amino acids. Germline CDR1 is KGHSH and CDR2 is LQKENI. CDR3 region: CASSPGTGNPPNYGYTF. The DNA of the CDR3 is TGTGCCAGCTCACCCGGGACAGGGAACCCACCAAACTATGGCTACACCTTC.